The 5 T cell receptor beta chains presented below share a single source sample, sequenced in a study of human T cells and chemical hapten exposure. Time point of the sample: pre-sensitization, week 0. Sample treatment: therapeutic diphenylcyclopropenone sensitization with weekly scalp DPC. MiXCR was run by TCRdb on the RACE reads, yielding one entry per CDR3 protein. The sample shows 60,000 to 70,000 distinct CDR3 sequences, approximately 9.9% of them seen only once. The input for sequencing was whole blood, taken in connection with sensitization to the hapten diphenylcyclopropenone (DPC). The origin of the receptors is a woman aged 50 to 60 with alopecia areata. Some clones in this sample may be carry-over from other donors' samples.

In its sample, this clonotype was seen many times. The chain links TRBV29-1 to TRBJ2-1; no clear D. V was pared by 5 bases and J by 0 bases, with 14 bases between. CDR3 length: 15 amino acids. Germline-derived CDR1 and CDR2 are SQVTM and ANQGSEA. CDR3 sequence reads: CSVPARTSSYNEQFF. Here the CDR3 DNA reads TGCAGCGTTCCTGCCCGGACCAGCTCCTACAATGAGCAGTTCTTC.

This clonotype was detected ten times or more. This chain joins TRBV7-2 and TRBJ1-1, with D unresolved. The V gene lost 2 bases and the J gene lost 2 bases, with 9 bases spanning the gap. Germline values: CDR1 SGHTA, CDR2 FQGNSA. The CDR3 is made up of 14 amino acids. The CDR3 nucleotides read TGTGCCAGCAGCTTAATGGGCCGCAACACTGAAGCTTTCTTT. Translation gives CASSLMGRNTEAFF.

This chain links TRBV6-2 or TRBV6-3 with TRBJ2-4; D is unclear. Between the trimmed V and J ends, which lost 11 bases and 8 bases, there was a span of 19 bases. This CDR3 comprises 13 residues. Germline CDR1 MNHEY, CDR2 SVGEGT. This chain's CDR3 is CAQTLMGKDIQYF. CDR3 in DNA: TGTGCCCAGACACTCATGGGAAAGGACATTCAGTACTTC.

This clonotype was counted ten times or more. The gene calls are TRBV5-4 and TRBJ1-1; D may be TRBD1 (6 bases). V was shortened by 4 bases and J by 1 base, with 17 bases between the two germline ends. CDR1 SGHNT and CDR2 YYREEE come from the germline V gene (reference sequence). This CDR3 contains 16 residues. CDR3 in amino acids: CASSRGTHLSNTEAFF. CDR3 in DNA: TGTGCCAGCAGCCGAGGGACACATCTATCGAACACTGAAGCTTTCTTT.

This clonotype was observed a few times. The rearrangement joins TRBV20-1 to TRBJ1-6; 10 nucleotides agree with TRBD1. There are 14 residues in the CDR3. Germline values: CDR1 DFQATT, CDR2 SNEGSKA (reference sequence). V shed 2 bases, J shed 9 bases, and the junction held 4 bases outside the gene matches. In DNA form, the CDR3 reads TGCAGTGCTAGAAGGGGACAGGGGACTTCACCCCTCCACTTT. Translated, it gives CSARRGQGTSPLHF.